The source of this T cell receptor (beta chain) is a study of cytomegalovirus exposure and HLA in healthy donors. Study findings and constraints: With later analysis, a missense DCLRE1C variant became linked to TCR beta V- and J-gene trimming.

Vbeta (60) and Jbeta (13) primers were used in the PCR. Data came from immunoSEQ multiplex PCR; TCRdb stores just in-frame clones and leaves some out. This table has approximately 85,000 clones, over 60% appearing once. For this clone: Its antigen remains unidentified.

Sequenced sample: PBMCs. This receptor was obtained from a woman in her forties in good health and CMV-seropositive.

The CDR3 spells CASTVGGAVTGELFF. CDR3 bases: TGTGCCAGTACTGTCGGCGGGGCGGTCACCGGGGAGCTGTTTTTT. The rearrangement links TRBV19 to TRBJ2-2, with a tentative D call TRBD2 (6 bases). Germline-derived CDR1 and CDR2 are LNHDA and SQIVND (reference sequence). V dropped 7 bases and J dropped 4 bases, with 16 bases sitting between them. The CDR3 runs 15 residues.